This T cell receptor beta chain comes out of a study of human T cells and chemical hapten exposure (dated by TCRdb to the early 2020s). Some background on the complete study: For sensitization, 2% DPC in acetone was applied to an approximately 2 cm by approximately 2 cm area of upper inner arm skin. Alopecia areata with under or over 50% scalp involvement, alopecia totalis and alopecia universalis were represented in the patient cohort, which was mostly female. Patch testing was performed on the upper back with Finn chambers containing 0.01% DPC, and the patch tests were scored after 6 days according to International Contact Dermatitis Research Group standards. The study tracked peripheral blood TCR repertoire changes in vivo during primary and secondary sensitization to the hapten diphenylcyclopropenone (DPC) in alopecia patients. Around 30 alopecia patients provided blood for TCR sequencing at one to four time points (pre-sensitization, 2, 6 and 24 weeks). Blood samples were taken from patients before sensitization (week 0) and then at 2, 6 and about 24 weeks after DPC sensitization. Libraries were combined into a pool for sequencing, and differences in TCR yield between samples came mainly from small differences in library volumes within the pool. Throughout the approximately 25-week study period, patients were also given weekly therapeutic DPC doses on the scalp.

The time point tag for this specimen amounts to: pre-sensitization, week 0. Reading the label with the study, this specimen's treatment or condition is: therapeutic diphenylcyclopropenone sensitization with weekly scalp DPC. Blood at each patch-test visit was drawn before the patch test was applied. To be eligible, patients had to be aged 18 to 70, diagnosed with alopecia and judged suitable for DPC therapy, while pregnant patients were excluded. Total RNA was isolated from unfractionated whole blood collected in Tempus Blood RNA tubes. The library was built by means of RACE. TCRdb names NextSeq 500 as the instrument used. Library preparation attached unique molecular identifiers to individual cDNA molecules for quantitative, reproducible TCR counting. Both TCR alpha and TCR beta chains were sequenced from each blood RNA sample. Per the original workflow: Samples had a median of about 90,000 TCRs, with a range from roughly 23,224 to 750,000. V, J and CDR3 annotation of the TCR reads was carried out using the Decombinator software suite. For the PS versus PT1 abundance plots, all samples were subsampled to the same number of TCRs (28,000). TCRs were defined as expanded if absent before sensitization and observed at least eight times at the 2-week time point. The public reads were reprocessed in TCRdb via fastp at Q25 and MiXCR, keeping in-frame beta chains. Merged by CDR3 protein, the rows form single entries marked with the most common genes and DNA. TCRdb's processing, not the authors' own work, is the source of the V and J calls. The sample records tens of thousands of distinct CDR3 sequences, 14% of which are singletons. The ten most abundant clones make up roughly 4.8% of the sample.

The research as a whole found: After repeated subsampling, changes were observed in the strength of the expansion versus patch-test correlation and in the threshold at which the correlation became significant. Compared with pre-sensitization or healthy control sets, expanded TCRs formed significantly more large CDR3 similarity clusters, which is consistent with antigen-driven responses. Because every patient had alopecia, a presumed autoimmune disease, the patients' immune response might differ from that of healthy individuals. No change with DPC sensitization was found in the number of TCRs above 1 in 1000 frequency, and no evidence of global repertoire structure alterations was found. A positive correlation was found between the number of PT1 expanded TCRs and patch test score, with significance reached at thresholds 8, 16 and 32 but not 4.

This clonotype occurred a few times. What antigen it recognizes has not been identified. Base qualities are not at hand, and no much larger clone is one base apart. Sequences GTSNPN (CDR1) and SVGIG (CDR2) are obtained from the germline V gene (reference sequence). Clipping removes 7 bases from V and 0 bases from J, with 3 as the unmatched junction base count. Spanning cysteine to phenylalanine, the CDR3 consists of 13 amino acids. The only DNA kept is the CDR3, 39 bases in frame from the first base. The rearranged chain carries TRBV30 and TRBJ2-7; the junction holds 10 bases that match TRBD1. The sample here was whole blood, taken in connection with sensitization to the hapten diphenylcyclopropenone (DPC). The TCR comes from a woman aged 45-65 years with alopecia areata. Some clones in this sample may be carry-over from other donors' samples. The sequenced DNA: TGTGCCTTAAGGACAGGGGGCTCCTACGAGCAGTACTTC. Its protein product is CALRTGGSYEQYF.